This TCR beta chain was documented in a study of blood T cell repertoires in COVID-19. Study-wide context: Acute and convalescent COVID-19 specimens originated in the United States, Italy and Spain. T cells, B-cell-depleted T cells, or PBMCs supplied cDNA or gDNA.

The J segment lost 6 bases and the V segment lost 5 bases, leaving 10 bases of the junction unmatched. Germline V lookup: CDR1 ENHRY, CDR2 SYGVKD. This CDR3 contains 16 residues. Original analysis: Scientists estimated how many nucleated cells there were by amplifying reference gene primers. TCRdb's copy holds only in-frame clones and misses some; the assay was immunoSEQ multiplex PCR. The V and J calls and clone size come from that table; D and trimming were worked out from the DNA. The sample holds 200,000 to 300,000 clones, over 80% seen once. The chain links TRBV10-3 to TRBJ2-1; 10 bases are a match to TRBD2. The TCR sequence derives from a woman aged 40 to 50 who had recovered from COVID-19. The source material was peripheral blood. CDR3 bases: TGTGCCATCAGTATTCTCAGCGGGGGGGCCAGCAATGAGCAGTTCTTC. Residues: CAISILSGGASNEQFF.